This T cell receptor beta chain was recorded in a study of STAT5B mutations in CD4+ large granular lymphocyte leukemia. The wider study: The CDR3 'QG' motif was associated with a particular HLA allele among healthy donors.

Germline lookup yields CDR1 MNHEY and CDR2 SMNVEV (reference sequence). This CDR3 has 13 amino acids. The ends were cut back, 11 bases at V and 6 bases at J, with 17 bases in the middle. Study findings and constraints: No patients shared main leukemic clonotypes, though approximately 26% appeared at low frequency elsewhere. Patient CD4-sorted repertoires looked more clonal than healthy CD4+ repertoires, even without putative leukemic clones.

Of note for this clone: What it binds is unknown.

The survey-level immunoSEQ assay was used. The data were produced by immunoSEQ multiplex PCR, yet TCRdb's version contains in-frame clones alone and is incomplete. The sample records about 30,000 clones, approximately 71% being singletons. What was sequenced was CD4+ T cells from blood buffy coats. The chain recombines TRBV27 with TRBJ2-4, with a tentative D call TRBD2 (6 bases). The clonotype comes from a human donor in good health. CDR3 sequence: CAGITEGGNIQYF. CDR3 DNA: TGTGCCGGCATAACGGAGGGAGGAAACATTCAGTACTTC.